This T cell receptor beta chain was recovered during a study of somatic mutations in cytotoxic T cells in rheumatoid arthritis. Study background: Nearly 100% purity was obtained when some V beta antibody-stained T-cell populations were flow-sorted; these included V beta1+ cells sequenced for TCRB. Study conclusions and caveats: Compared with age-matched healthy controls, rheumatoid arthritis patients did not differ significantly in CD8+ T-cell clonality. A largest CD8+ clone above 20% of CD8+ cells occurred in about an eighth of the roughly 65 patients. Clonality of CD8+ cells rose with age in rheumatoid arthritis patients but not healthy controls.

In regard to this clone: The antigen remains unidentified.

TCRdb's copy holds only in-frame clones and misses some; the assay was immunoSEQ multiplex PCR. The sample contains under 8,000 clones, 75% to 90% of which appear only once. The V and J ends lost 6 bases and 3 bases respectively, with 12 bases between them. This CDR3 region has 14 residues. Germline CDR1 and CDR2: MNHEY and SVGAGI. V and J are TRBV6-5 and TRBJ1-5; D remains ambiguous. What was sequenced was CD8+ T cells sorted from blood. The sequence derives from a woman aged 70-85 years with rheumatoid arthritis. Here the CDR3 reads CASSGGRANQPQHF. CDR3 bases: TGTGCCAGCAGCGGAGGGAGAGCCAATCAGCCCCAGCATTTT.